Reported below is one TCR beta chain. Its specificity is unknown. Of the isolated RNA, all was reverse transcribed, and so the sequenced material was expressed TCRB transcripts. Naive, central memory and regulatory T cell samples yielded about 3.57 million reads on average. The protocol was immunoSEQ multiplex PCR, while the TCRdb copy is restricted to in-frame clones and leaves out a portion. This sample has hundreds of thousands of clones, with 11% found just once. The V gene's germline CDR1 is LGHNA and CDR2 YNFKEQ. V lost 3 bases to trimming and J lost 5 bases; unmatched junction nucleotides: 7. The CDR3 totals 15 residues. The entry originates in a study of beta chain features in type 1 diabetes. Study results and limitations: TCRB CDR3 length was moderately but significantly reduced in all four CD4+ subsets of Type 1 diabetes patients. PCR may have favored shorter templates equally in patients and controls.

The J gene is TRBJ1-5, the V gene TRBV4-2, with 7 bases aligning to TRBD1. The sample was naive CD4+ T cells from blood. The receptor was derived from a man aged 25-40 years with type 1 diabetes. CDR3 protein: CASSHSRQGDQPQHF. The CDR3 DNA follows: TGTGCCAGCAGCCACTCTCGACAGGGTGATCAGCCCCAGCATTTT.